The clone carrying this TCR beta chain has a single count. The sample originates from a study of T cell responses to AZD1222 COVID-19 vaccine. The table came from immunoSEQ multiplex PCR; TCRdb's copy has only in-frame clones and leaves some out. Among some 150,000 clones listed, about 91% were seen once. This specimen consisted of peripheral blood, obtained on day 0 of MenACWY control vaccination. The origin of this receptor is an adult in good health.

The CDR3 region has the DNA TGTGCCAGCAGTGCATTCGGGACGAATTCACCCCTCCACTTT. Residues: CASSAFGTNSPLHF. The chain employs TRBV2 and TRBJ1-6; D possibly corresponds to TRBD1 (5 bases). Looked up from germline, CDR1 is SNHLY and CDR2 is FYNNEI. The ends were cut back, 4 bases at V and 7 bases at J, with 11 bases in the middle. The CDR3 consists of 14 residues.